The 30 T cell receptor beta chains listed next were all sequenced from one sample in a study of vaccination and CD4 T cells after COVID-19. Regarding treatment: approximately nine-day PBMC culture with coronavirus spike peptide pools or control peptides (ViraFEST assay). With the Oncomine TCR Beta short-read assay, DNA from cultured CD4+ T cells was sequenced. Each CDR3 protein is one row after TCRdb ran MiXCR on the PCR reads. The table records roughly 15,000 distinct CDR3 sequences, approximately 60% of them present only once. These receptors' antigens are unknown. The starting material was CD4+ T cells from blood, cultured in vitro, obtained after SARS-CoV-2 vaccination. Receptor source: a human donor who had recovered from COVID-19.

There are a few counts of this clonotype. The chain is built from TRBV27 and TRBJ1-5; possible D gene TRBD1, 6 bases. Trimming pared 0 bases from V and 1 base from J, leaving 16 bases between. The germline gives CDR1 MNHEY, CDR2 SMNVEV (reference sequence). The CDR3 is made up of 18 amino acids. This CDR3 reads CASSLSVEGGRSNQPQHF. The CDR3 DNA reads TGTGCCAGCAGTTTATCGGTGGAGGGGGGTCGAAGCAATCAGCCCCAGCATTTT.

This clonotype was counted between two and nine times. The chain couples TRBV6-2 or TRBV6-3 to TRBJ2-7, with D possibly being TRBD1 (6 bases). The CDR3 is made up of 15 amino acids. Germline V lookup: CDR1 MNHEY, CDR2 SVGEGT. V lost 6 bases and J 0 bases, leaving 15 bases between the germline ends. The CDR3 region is CASSPGTHSSYEQYF. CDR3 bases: TGTGCCAGCAGCCCCGGGACACACAGCTCCTACGAGCAGTACTTC.

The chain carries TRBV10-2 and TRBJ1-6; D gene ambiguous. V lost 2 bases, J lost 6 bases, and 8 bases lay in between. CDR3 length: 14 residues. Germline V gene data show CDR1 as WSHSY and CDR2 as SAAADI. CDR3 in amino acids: CASSEVTVNSPLHF. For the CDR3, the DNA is TGCGCCAGCAGTGAGGTGACGGTTAATTCACCCCTCCACTTT.

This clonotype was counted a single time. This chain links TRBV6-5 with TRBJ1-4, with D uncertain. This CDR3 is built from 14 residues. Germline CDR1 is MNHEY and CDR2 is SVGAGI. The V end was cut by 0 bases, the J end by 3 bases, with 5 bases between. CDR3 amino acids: CASSYSTPNEKLFF. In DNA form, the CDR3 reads TGTGCCAGCAGTTACTCGACCCCTAATGAAAAACTGTTTTTT.

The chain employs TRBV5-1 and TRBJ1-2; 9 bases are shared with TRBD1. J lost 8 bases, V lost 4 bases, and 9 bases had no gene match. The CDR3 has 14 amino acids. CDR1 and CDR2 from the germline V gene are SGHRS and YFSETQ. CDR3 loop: CASSLLNRGQGYTF. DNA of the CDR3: TGCGCCAGCAGCCTTCTCAACAGGGGGCAGGGCTACACCTTC. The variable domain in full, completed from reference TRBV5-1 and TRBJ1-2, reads KAGVTQTPRYLIKTRGQQVTLSCSPISGHRSVSWYQQTPGQGLQFLFEYFSETQRNKGNFPGRFSGRQFSNSRSEMNVSTLELGDSALYLCASSLLNRGQGYTFGSGTRLTVV.

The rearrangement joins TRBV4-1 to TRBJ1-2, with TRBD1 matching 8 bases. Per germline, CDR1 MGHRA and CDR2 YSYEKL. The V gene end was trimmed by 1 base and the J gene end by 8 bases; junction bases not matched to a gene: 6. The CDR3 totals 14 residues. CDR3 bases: TGCGCCAGCAGCCAAGTGACAGGGGCCTCCGGCTACACCTTC. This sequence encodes CASSQVTGASGYTF.

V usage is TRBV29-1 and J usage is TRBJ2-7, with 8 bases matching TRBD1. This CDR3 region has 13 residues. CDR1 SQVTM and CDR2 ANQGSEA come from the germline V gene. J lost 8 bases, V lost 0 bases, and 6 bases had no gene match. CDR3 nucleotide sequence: TGCAGCGTTGAAGAGACAGGGGATGGGAAGCAGTACTTC. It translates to CSVEETGDGKQYF.

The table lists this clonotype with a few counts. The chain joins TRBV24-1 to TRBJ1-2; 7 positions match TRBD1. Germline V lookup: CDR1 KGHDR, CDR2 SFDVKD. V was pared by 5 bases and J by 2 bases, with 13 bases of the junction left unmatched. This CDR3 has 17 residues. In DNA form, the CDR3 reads TGTGCCACCAGTGCCGCCAGTCGGGGACAGCCCAACTATGGCTACACCTTC. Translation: CATSAASRGQPNYGYTF.

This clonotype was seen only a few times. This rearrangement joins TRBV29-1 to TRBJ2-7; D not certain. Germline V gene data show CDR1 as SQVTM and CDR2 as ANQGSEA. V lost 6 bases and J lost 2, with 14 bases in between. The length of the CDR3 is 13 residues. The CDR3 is CSVAPQRTYEQYF. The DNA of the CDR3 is TGCAGCGTCGCCCCGCAGCGAACCTACGAGCAGTACTTC.

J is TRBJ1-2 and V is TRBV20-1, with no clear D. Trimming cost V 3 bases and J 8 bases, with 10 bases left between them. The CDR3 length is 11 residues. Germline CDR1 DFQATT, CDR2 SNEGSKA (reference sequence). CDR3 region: CSASDDLGYTF. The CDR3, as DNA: TGCAGTGCTAGCGACGACTTGGGCTACACCTTC.

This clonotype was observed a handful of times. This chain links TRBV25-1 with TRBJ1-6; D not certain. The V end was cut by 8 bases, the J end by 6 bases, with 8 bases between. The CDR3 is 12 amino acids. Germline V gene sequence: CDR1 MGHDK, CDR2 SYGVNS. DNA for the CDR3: TGTGCCAGCCGGAGTCTTAATTCACCCCTCCACTTT. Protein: CASRSLNSPLHF.

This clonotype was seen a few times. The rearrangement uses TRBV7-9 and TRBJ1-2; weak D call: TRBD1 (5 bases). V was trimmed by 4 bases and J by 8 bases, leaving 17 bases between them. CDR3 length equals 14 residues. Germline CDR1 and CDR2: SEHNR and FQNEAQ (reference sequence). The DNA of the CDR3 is TGTGCCAGCAGCTCCAACAGGTTCCCTAGGGGCTACACCTTC. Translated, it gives CASSSNRFPRGYTF. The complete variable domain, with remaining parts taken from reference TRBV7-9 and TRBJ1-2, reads DTGVSQNPRHKITKRGQNVTFRCDPISEHNRLYWYRQTLGQGPEFLTYFQNEAQLEKSRLLSDRFSAERPKGSFSTLEIQRTEQGDSAMYLCASSSNRFPRGYTFGSGTRLTVV.

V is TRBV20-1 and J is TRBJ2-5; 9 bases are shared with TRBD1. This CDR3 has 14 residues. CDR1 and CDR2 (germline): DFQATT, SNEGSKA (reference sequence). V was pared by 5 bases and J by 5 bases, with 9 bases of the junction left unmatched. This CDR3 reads CSAPRDRDSETQYF. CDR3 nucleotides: TGCAGTGCTCCGAGGGACAGGGATTCGGAGACCCAGTACTTC.

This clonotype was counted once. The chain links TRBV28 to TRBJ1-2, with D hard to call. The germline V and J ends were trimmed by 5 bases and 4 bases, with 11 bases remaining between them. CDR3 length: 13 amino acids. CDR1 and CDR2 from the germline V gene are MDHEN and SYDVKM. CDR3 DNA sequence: TGTGCCAGCAGTCTCCCGGGTTCCTATGGCTACACCTTC. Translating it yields CASSLPGSYGYTF.

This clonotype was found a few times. The CDR3 DNA follows: TGTGCCAGCAGCGCAAATTCCTGGCCTAGCGGGGGGATAGGAGATACGCAGTATTTT. This translates into CASSANSWPSGGIGDTQYF. The gene calls are TRBV7-2 and TRBJ2-3, with TRBD2 matching over 11 bases. From germline, CDR1 is SGHTA and CDR2 FQGNSA. CDR3 length equals 19 residues. Germline trimming cut 5 bases from V and 5 bases from J; bases unmatched to any gene: 18.

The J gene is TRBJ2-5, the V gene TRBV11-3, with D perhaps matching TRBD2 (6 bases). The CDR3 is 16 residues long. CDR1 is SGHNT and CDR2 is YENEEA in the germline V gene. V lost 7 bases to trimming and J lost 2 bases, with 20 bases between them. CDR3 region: CASTGTAALTQETQYF. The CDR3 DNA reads TGTGCCAGCACCGGGACTGCCGCTTTGACACAAGAGACCCAGTACTTC. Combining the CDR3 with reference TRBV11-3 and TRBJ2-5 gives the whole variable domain EAGVVQSPRYKIIEKKQPVAFWCNPISGHNTLYWYLQNLGQGPELLIRYENEEAVDDSQLPKDRFSAERLKGVDSTLKIQPAELGDSAVYLCASTGTAALTQETQYFGPGTRLLVL.

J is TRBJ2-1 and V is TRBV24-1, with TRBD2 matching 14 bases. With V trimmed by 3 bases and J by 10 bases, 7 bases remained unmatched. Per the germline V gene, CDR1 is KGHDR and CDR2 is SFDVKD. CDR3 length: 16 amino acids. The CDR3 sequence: CATSDTTSGRAGEQFF. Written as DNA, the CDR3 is TGTGCCACCAGTGATACGACTAGCGGGAGGGCCGGGGAGCAGTTCTTC.

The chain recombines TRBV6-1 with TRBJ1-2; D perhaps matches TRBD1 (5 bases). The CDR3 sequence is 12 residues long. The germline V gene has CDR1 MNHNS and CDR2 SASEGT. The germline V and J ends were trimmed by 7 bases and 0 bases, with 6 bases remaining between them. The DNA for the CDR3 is TGTGCCAGCAAGACAGCTAACTATGGCTACACCTTC. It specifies CASKTANYGYTF.

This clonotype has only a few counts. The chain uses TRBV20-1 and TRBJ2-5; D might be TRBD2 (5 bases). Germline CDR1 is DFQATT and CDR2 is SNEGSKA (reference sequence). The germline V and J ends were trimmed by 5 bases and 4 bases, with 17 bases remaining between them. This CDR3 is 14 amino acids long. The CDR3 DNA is TGCAGTGCTCCACCGCCGGGGTCAGGAGAGACCCAGTACTTC. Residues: CSAPPPGSGETQYF.

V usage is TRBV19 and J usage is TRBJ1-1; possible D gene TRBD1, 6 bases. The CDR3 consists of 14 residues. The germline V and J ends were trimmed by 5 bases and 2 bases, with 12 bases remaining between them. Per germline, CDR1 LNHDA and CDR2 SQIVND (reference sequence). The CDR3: CASSAHRENTEAFF. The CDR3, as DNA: TGTGCCAGTAGTGCACACAGGGAAAACACTGAAGCTTTCTTT.

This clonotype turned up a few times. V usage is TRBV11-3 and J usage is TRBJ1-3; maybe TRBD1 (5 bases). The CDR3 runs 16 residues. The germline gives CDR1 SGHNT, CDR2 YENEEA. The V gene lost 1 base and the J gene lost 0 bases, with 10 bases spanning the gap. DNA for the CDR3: TGTGCCAGCAGCTTAGTCGGGACCGGCTCTGGAAACACCATATATTTT. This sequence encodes CASSLVGTGSGNTIYF.

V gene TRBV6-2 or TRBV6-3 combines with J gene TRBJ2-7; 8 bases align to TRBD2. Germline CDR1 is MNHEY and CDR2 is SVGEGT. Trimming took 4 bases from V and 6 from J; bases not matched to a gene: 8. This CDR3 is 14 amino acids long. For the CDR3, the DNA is TGTGCCAGCAGTTTGCCGGGGGGGCCCCTCGAGCAGTACTTC. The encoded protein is CASSLPGGPLEQYF.

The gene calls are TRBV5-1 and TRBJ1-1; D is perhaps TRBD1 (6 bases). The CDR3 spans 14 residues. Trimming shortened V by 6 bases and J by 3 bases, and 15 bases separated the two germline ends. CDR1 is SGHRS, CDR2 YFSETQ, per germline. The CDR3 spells CASTRTEKDTEAFF. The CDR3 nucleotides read TGCGCCAGCACCCGGACAGAGAAGGACACTGAAGCTTTCTTT.

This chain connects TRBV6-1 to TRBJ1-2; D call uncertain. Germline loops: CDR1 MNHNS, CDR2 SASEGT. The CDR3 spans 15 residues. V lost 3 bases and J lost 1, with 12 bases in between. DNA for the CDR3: TGTGCCAGCAGTGACCCGGCACGGAGTAACTATGGCTACACCTTC. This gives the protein CASSDPARSNYGYTF.

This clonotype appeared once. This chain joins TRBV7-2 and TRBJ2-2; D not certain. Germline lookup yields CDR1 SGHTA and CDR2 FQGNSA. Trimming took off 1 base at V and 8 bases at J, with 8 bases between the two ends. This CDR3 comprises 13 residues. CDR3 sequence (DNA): TGTGCCAGCAGCTTAGACAGCATTGGGGAGCTGTTTTTT. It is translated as CASSLDSIGELFF.

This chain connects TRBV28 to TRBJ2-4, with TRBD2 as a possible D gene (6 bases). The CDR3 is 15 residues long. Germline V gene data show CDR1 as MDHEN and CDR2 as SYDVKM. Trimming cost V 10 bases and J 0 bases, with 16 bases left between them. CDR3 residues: CATRETSIAKNIQYF. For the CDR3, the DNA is TGTGCCACTCGGGAGACTAGTATAGCCAAAAACATTCAGTACTTC.

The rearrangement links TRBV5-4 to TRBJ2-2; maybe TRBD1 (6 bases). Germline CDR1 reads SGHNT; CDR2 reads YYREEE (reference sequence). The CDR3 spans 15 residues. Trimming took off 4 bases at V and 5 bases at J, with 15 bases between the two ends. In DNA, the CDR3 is TGTGCCAGCAGCCCAAGGACAGCCCCTACCGGGGAGCTGTTTTTT. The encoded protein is CASSPRTAPTGELFF.

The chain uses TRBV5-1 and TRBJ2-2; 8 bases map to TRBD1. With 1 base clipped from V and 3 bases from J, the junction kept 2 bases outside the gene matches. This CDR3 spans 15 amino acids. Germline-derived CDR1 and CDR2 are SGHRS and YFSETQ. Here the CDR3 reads CASSLKTGDTGELFF. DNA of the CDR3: TGCGCCAGCAGCTTGAAGACAGGGGACACCGGGGAGCTGTTTTTT.

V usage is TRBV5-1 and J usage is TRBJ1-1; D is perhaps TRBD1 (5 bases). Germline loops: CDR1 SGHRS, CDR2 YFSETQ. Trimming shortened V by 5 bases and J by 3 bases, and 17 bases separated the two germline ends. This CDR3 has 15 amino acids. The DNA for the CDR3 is TGCGCCAGCAGAGACCTCGGGGGGGTACACACTGAAGCTTTCTTT. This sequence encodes CASRDLGGVHTEAFF.

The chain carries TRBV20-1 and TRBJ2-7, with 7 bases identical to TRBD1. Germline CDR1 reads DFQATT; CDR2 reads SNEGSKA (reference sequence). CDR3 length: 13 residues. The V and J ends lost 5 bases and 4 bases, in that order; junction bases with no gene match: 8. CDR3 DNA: TGCAGTGCTTGGACAGGCGATAATTACGAGCAGTACTTC. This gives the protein CSAWTGDNYEQYF.